These 7 T cell receptor beta chains came from one sample sequenced in a study of CD8+ T cells in alopecia areata. RNA extraction and reverse transcription yielded cDNA as sequencing template. Generated by immunoSEQ multiplex PCR, the TCRdb table keeps only in-frame clones and is missing some. The sample holds more than 95,000 clones, roughly two fifths seen once. The sample consisted of CD4+ T cells sorted from blood. Receptors were obtained from a human donor with alopecia areata.

The chain carries TRBV7-9 and TRBJ2-2; D is undetermined. This CDR3 has 15 residues. With 5 bases removed from V and 0 bases from J, the gap between germline ends came to 10 bases. CDR1 is SEHNR and CDR2 is FQNEAQ in the germline V gene (reference sequence). This CDR3 reads CASSPWATNTGELFF. DNA for the CDR3: TGTGCCAGCAGCCCCTGGGCCACGAACACCGGGGAGCTGTTTTTT.

This chain joins TRBV29-1 and TRBJ1-2; perhaps TRBD1 as D (6 bases). Germline CDR1 reads SQVTM; CDR2 reads ANQGSEA. Trimming left V 7 bases short and J 4 bases short, with 13 bases between. The CDR3 extends over 12 amino acids. The CDR3 reads CSATGLVYGYTF. Here the CDR3 DNA reads TGCAGCGCAACAGGGCTCGTCTATGGCTACACCTTC.

Only a few counts were recorded for this clone. The V gene is TRBV4-1, the J gene TRBJ2-3; 7 positions match TRBD2. Germline CDR1 is MGHRA and CDR2 is YSYEKL. CDR3 size: 15 residues. Trimming at V came to 3 bases and at J to 4 bases, leaving 7 bases not matched to a gene. CDR3 DNA: TGCGCCAGCAGCCATATAGGCGGGAGTGCAGATACGCAGTATTTT. It is translated as CASSHIGGSADTQYF.

This clone was recorded only once. The chain links TRBV6-5 to TRBJ2-7; maybe TRBD1 (6 bases). This CDR3 contains 14 residues. The germline V gene has CDR1 MNHEY and CDR2 SVGAGI. Trimming shortened V by 6 bases and J by 4 bases, and 16 bases separated the two germline ends. The CDR3 protein is CASRQTGPRYEQYF. Here the CDR3 DNA reads TGTGCCAGCAGGCAGACAGGACCAAGGTACGAGCAGTACTTC.

The chain links TRBV4-3 to TRBJ2-7, with D maybe TRBD1 (6 bases). CDR3 length: 15 amino acids. V lost 1 base, J lost 3 bases, and 13 bases lay in between. Germline-derived CDR1 and CDR2 are LGHNA and YSLEER. CDR3 residues: CASSQVLQGIYEQYF. DNA for the CDR3: TGCGCCAGCAGCCAAGTTCTTCAGGGGATCTACGAGCAGTACTTC.

This rearrangement joins TRBV7-2 to TRBJ2-1; D unclear. Between the trimmed V and J ends, which lost 5 bases and 6 bases, there was a span of 8 bases. Germline CDR1 reads SGHTA; CDR2 reads FQGNSA. The CDR3 extends over 12 amino acids. The CDR3 reads CASSPATNEQFF. The CDR3 nucleotides are TGTGCCAGCAGCCCCGCAACCAATGAGCAGTTCTTC.

The CDR3, as DNA: TGTGCCAGCAGTCAGAACAGATATCAGCCCCAGCATTTT. Translated: CASSQNRYQPQHF. The chain uses TRBV6-5 and TRBJ1-5; D unclear. V lost 5 bases and J 5 bases, leaving 10 bases between the germline ends. Per the germline V gene, CDR1 is MNHEY and CDR2 is SVGAGI. The CDR3 is 13 residues long.